This T cell receptor (beta chain) appears in the sequencing data of a study of blood T cell repertoires in COVID-19. The length of the CDR3 is 17 residues. In germline, CDR1 is MNHEY, CDR2 SVGEGT. V trimming: 5 bases; J trimming: 0 bases; junction bases outside the gene matches: 9. Profiled with immunoSEQ multiplex PCR; TCRdb holds only in-frame clones, not every one. Of more than 300,000 clones listed, roughly nine tenths are singletons. Sample: PBMCs or T cells enriched from blood (not recorded which). The gene calls are TRBV6-2 or TRBV6-3 and TRBJ2-1, with 8 nucleotides matching TRBD1. This clonotype originated in a woman in her thirties or forties who had been exposed to COVID-19. For the CDR3, the DNA is TGTGCCAGCAGTCGGCCGACAGGGGCCAGCTCCTACAATGAGCAGTTCTTC. Amino acid sequence: CASSRPTGASSYNEQFF.